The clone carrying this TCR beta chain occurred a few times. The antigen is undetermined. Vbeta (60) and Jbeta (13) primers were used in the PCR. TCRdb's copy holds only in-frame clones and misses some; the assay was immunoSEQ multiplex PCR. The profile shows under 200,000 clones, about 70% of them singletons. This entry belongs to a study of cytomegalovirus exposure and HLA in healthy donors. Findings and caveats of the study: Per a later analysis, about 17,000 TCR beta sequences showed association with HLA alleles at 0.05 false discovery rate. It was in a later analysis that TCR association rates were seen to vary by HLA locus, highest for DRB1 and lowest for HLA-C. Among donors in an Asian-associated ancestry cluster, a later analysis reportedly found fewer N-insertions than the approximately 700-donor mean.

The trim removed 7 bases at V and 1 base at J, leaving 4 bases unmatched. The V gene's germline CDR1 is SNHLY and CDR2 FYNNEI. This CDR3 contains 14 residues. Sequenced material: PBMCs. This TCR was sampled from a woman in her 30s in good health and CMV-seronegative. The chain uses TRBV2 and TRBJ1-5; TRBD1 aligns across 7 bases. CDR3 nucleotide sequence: TGTGCCAGCAAGGAGGGGGCAAGCAATCAGCCCCAGCATTTT. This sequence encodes CASKEGASNQPQHF.